One and the same sample provided the 31 T cell receptor beta chains below, sequenced in a study of T cell clonotyping in hematopoietic cell transplantation. The assay was immunoSEQ multiplex PCR, and TCRdb's table has in-frame clones only and misses some. The sample includes roughly 17,000 clones, about nine tenths of them seen just once. The sequenced material came from peripheral blood mononuclear cells. The receptors derive from a man between 40 and 49 years old in good health. Some clones in this sample may be carry-over from other donors' samples.

The chain carries TRBV25-1 and TRBJ2-5; 11 bases line up with TRBD2. With 7 bases clipped from V and 4 bases from J, the junction kept 8 bases outside the gene matches. The germline V gene encodes CDR1 MGHDK and CDR2 SYGVNS. CDR3 length: 15 residues. The CDR3 is CASNSGGDARETQYF. The CDR3 DNA reads as TGTGCCAGCAATAGCGGGGGGGACGCGCGAGAGACCCAGTACTTC.

The DNA for the CDR3 is TGTGCCAGCAGTGAAGTGGGGAGTAAAAACACCGGGGAGCTGTTTTTT. Amino acid sequence: CASSEVGSKNTGELFF. V gene TRBV2 combines with J gene TRBJ2-2; D is possibly TRBD2 (5 bases). Germline V gene data show CDR1 as SNHLY and CDR2 as FYNNEI. The CDR3 has 16 residues. V was clipped by 1 base and J by 2 bases, with 11 bases between them.

The sample holds one count of this clone. The CDR3 DNA sequence: TGCAGCGCCCTGACAGGGGCCTACGAGCAGTACTTC. It codes for CSALTGAYEQYF. V is TRBV29-1 and J is TRBJ2-7; 8 bases are a match to TRBD1. The CDR3 is 12 residues long. V shed 7 bases and J 2 bases; nucleotides not matched to a gene: 4. Germline V gene sequence: CDR1 SQVTM, CDR2 ANQGSEA.

The V call is TRBV27, the J call TRBJ2-7; D gene uncertain. The CDR3 extends over 13 amino acids. Trimming removed 2 bases at V and 5 bases at J, with 10 bases between. Germline V gene lookup returns CDR1 MNHEY and CDR2 SMNVEV (reference sequence). The CDR3 bases are TGTGCCAGCAGTTTAGTAGAGGAAGACGAGCAGTACTTC. Protein product: CASSLVEEDEQYF.

The V call is TRBV30, the J call TRBJ1-1, with D possibly matching TRBD1 (6 bases). The germline CDR1 and CDR2 sequences are GTSNPN and SVGIG (reference sequence). Trimming shortened V by 5 bases and J by 1 base, and 23 bases separated the two germline ends. This CDR3 region has 17 residues. The DNA for the CDR3 is TGTGCCTGGTATCCCTTCATCGGGCGGGGGGCGAACACTGAAGCTTTCTTT. Amino acid sequence: CAWYPFIGRGANTEAFF. The full variable domain, with the rest looked up from reference TRBV30 and TRBJ1-1, is SQTIHQWPATLVQPVGSPLSLECTVEGTSNPNLYWYRQAAGRGLQLLFYSVGIGQISSEVPQNLSASRPQDRQFILSSKKLLLSDSGFYLCAWYPFIGRGANTEAFFGQGTRLTVV.

The chain couples TRBV7-9 to TRBJ2-7; 8 nucleotides agree with TRBD2. The CDR3 runs 15 residues. The junction had 6 bases not matched to a gene; V was cut back by 1 base and J by 4 bases. Germline CDR1 reads SEHNR; CDR2 reads FQNEAQ (reference sequence). CDR3 sequence: CASSLGGLAGYEQYF. CDR3 DNA: TGTGCCAGCAGCTTAGGAGGACTAGCTGGGTACGAGCAGTACTTC.

This chain joins TRBV10-3 and TRBJ1-6; D is undetermined. This CDR3 region has 13 residues. The V gene's germline CDR1 is ENHRY and CDR2 SYGVKD. V dropped 0 bases and J dropped 8 bases, with 5 bases sitting between them. In DNA, the CDR3 is TGTGCCATCAGTGAGTCGATTTATTCACCCCTCCACTTT. This translates into CAISESIYSPLHF.

The chain is built from TRBV6-5 and TRBJ1-1; no clear D gene. The length of the CDR3 is 13 residues. Trimming took 6 bases from V and 11 from J, leaving 19 bases between them. In germline, CDR1 is MNHEY, CDR2 SVGAGI. The CDR3 here is CASSLLFQSEAFF. CDR3 sequence (DNA): TGTGCCAGCAGCCTTTTATTTCAGTCCGAGGCTTTCTTT.

This sequence joins TRBV2 and TRBJ1-2; D is perhaps TRBD1 (6 bases). Trimming removed 3 bases at V and 6 bases at J, with 11 bases between. Looked up from germline, CDR1 is SNHLY and CDR2 is FYNNEI. This CDR3 spans 13 amino acids. The CDR3 DNA reads TGTGCCAGCAGTGAGTTACAGGGCGATGGCTACACCTTC. It yields the protein CASSELQGDGYTF.

The J gene is TRBJ2-4, the V gene TRBV10-3; D ambiguous. Germline V gives CDR1 ENHRY, CDR2 SYGVKD. The CDR3 runs to 12 residues. Trimming took off 0 bases at V and 9 bases at J, with 6 bases between the two ends. For the CDR3, the DNA is TGTGCCATCAGTGAGTCGGATATCATTCAGTACTTC. Translating gives CAISESDIIQYF.

As concerns this clone: Other DNA sequences in this specimen translate into the identical CDR3. V gene TRBV4-3 combines with J gene TRBJ2-2, with a weak D call TRBD1 (5 bases). Germline V gives CDR1 LGHNA, CDR2 YSLEER. The CDR3 is made up of 13 amino acids. V was pared by 0 bases and J by 6 bases, with 5 bases between. DNA for the CDR3: TGCGCCAGCAGCCAAGAACAGGCCGGGGAGCTGTTTTTT. Amino acids: CASSQEQAGELFF.

The rearrangement joins TRBV4-1 to TRBJ2-7, with 10 nucleotides matching TRBD1. The germline gives CDR1 MGHRA, CDR2 YSYEKL. The CDR3 extends over 14 amino acids. Unmatched junction bases numbered 0, after V lost 1 base and J lost 3 bases. CDR3 DNA: TGCGCCAGCAGCCAAGGGGACAGGGGCTACGAGCAGTACTTC. The encoded protein is CASSQGDRGYEQYF.

The chain has TRBV21-1 and TRBJ2-7. TRBV21-1 is a listed pseudogene. This CDR3 contains 12 residues. CDR3 DNA sequence: TGTGCCAAGTTAGGGGGGTCGTACGAGCAGTACTTC. Protein: CAKLGGSYEQYF.

The V gene is TRBV4-1, the J gene TRBJ2-1, with 9 bases fitting TRBD2. J lost 10 bases, V lost 2 bases, and 3 bases had no gene match. This CDR3 is built from 13 residues. From germline, CDR1 is MGHRA and CDR2 YSYEKL. CDR3: CASSQNLAGEQFF. The CDR3 DNA sequence: TGCGCCAGCAGCCAAAACCTAGCGGGAGAGCAGTTCTTC.

The V call is TRBV29-1, the J call TRBJ2-5; 9 positions agree with TRBD1. The trim removed 6 bases at V and 5 bases at J, leaving 4 bases unmatched. Germline loops: CDR1 SQVTM, CDR2 ANQGSEA. The CDR3 extends over 12 amino acids. The CDR3 region has the DNA TGCAGCGTCGACAGGGGGGGGGAGACCCAGTACTTC. Translation: CSVDRGGETQYF.

This clone is a singleton in its sample. The chain links TRBV6-6 to TRBJ1-2, with 8 bases lining up with TRBD1. Losses at the gene ends were 0 bases for V and 4 bases for J; bases not matched to a gene: 7. Germline CDR1 MNHNY, CDR2 SVGAGI (reference sequence). The CDR3 consists of 16 residues. The CDR3 spells CASSYSIRQGPYGYTF. The CDR3 DNA reads TGTGCCAGCAGTTACTCGATCCGACAGGGGCCCTATGGCTACACCTTC.

The chain links TRBV20-1 to TRBJ2-3; D is uncertain. Trimming took 0 bases from V and 11 from J, leaving 9 bases between them. This CDR3 has 11 residues. The V gene's germline CDR1 is DFQATT and CDR2 SNEGSKA (reference sequence). This CDR3 reads CSARDIVQQYF. CDR3 sequence (DNA): TGCAGTGCTAGAGATATAGTTCAGCAGTATTTT.

The chain is built from TRBV6-5 and TRBJ1-2; D uncertain. This CDR3 comprises 13 residues. The V end was cut by 6 bases, the J end by 3 bases, with 11 bases between. CDR1 and CDR2 from the germline V gene are MNHEY and SVGAGI. The CDR3: CASSGREHYGYTF. The CDR3 DNA sequence: TGTGCCAGCAGCGGGAGGGAACACTATGGCTACACCTTC.

This rearrangement joins TRBV5-1 to TRBJ1-1; 8 bases fit TRBD1. The CDR3 runs 15 residues. The germline V gene encodes CDR1 SGHRS and CDR2 YFSETQ. V lost 3 bases and J lost 6; bases outside the gene matches: 10. The CDR3 loop reads CASSSPQGARAEAFF. CDR3 DNA sequence: TGCGCCAGCAGCTCACCCCAGGGGGCTAGGGCTGAAGCTTTCTTT. Complete variable domain (other parts from reference TRBV5-1 and TRBJ1-1): KAGVTQTPRYLIKTRGQQVTLSCSPISGHRSVSWYQQTPGQGLQFLFEYFSETQRNKGNFPGRFSGRQFSNSRSEMNVSTLELGDSALYLCASSSPQGARAEAFFGQGTRLTVV.

This clone was observed a few times. The J gene is TRBJ1-3, the V gene TRBV2; D ambiguous. CDR1 is SNHLY and CDR2 is FYNNEI in the germline V gene. Trimming cost V 8 bases and J 0 bases, with 11 bases left between them. This CDR3 spans 14 amino acids. CDR3 sequence: CASRPGSSGNTIYF. CDR3 nucleotide sequence: TGTGCCAGCCGCCCTGGGTCCTCTGGAAACACCATATATTTT. Supplemented by reference TRBV2 and TRBJ1-3, the full variable domain reads EPEVTQTPSHQVTQMGQEVILRCVPISNHLYFYWYRQILGQKVEFLVSFYNNEISEKSEIFDDQFSVERPDGSNFTLKIRSTKLEDSAMYFCASRPGSSGNTIYFGEGSWLTVV.

The V call is TRBV6-1, the J call TRBJ2-7, with TRBD1 matching over 10 bases. The V and J ends lost 8 bases and 3 bases, in that order; junction bases with no gene match: 4. The germline gives CDR1 MNHNS, CDR2 SASEGT. CDR3 length: 13 residues. The CDR3 region has the DNA TGTGCCAGCGGACGGACAGGGGGCTACGAGCAGTACTTC. It is translated as CASGRTGGYEQYF.

The V call is TRBV7-8, the J call TRBJ2-7, with D tentatively TRBD1 (5 bases). The V gene lost 3 bases and the J gene lost 5 bases, with 8 bases spanning the gap. The germline V gene has CDR1 SGHVS and CDR2 FQNEAQ. The CDR3 spans 12 residues. Written as DNA, the CDR3 is TGTGCCAGCAGCTTCCCAGGGAACGAGCAGTACTTC. Translating gives CASSFPGNEQYF. The full variable domain, with the rest looked up from reference TRBV7-8 and TRBJ2-7, is GAGVSQSPRYKVAKRGQDVALRCDPISGHVSLFWYQQALGQGPEFLTYFQNEAQLDKSGLPSDRFFAERPEGSVSTLKIQRTQQEDSAVYLCASSFPGNEQYFGPGTRLTVT.

V and J are TRBV4-2 and TRBJ2-5; possibly TRBD2 for D (7 bases). The CDR3 sequence is 17 residues long. V was shortened by 3 bases and J by 1 base, with 18 bases between the two germline ends. In germline, CDR1 is LGHNA, CDR2 YNFKEQ. CDR3 amino acids: CASSQGWGRELQETQYF. The CDR3 nucleotides read TGTGCCAGCAGCCAGGGATGGGGGCGGGAGCTCCAAGAGACCCAGTACTTC.

V and J are TRBV19 and TRBJ1-6; no firm D call. The germline V and J ends were trimmed by 4 bases and 4 bases, with 11 bases remaining between them. Germline lookup yields CDR1 LNHDA and CDR2 SQIVND (reference sequence). The CDR3 covers 15 residues. DNA of the CDR3: TGTGCCAGTAGTAACGAAGGACGGTATAATTCACCCCTCCACTTT. Residues: CASSNEGRYNSPLHF.

This chain links TRBV5-4 with TRBJ1-1; possibly TRBD1 for D (5 bases). V was cut by 3 bases and J by 1 base, with 10 bases left in between. The CDR3 has 14 amino acids. Germline CDR1 SGHNT, CDR2 YYREEE (reference sequence). CDR3 residues: CASSSRDGNTEAFF. CDR3 DNA sequence: TGTGCCAGCAGCTCCCGGGACGGGAACACTGAAGCTTTCTTT.

V is TRBV14 and J is TRBJ2-7, with TRBD2 matching 8 bases. The CDR3 loop spans 24 amino acids. Per the germline V gene, CDR1 is SGHDN and CDR2 is FVKESK. Trimming cost V 0 bases and J 2 bases; bases outside gene matches: 30. The CDR3 loop is CASSQDSTLFHTETGTSETYEQYF. The CDR3, as DNA: TGTGCCAGCAGCCAAGATTCCACCCTATTTCATACAGAAACTGGGACTAGTGAAACCTACGAGCAGTACTTC.

The rearrangement joins TRBV6-6 to TRBJ2-5; 9 positions agree with TRBD2. V lost 4 bases and J lost 2; bases outside the gene matches: 8. CDR1 and CDR2 (germline): MNHNY, SVGAGI (reference sequence). The CDR3 is made up of 16 amino acids. CDR3 DNA: TGTGCCAGCAGTTCCGGGCCGGCGGGAGGGCAAGAGACCCAGTACTTC. This translates into CASSSGPAGGQETQYF.

The chain combines TRBV30 with TRBJ2-3; D unclear. Germline V gene data show CDR1 as GTSNPN and CDR2 as SVGIG (reference sequence). CDR3 length: 12 residues. V lost 3 bases and J lost 2, with 6 bases in between. The CDR3 nucleotides read TGTGCCTGGAGCCCCAACACAGATACGCAGTATTTT. It codes for CAWSPNTDTQYF.

V and J are TRBV4-3 and TRBJ1-1; D not certain. In germline, CDR1 is LGHNA, CDR2 YSLEER. Trimming pared 0 bases from V and 8 bases from J, leaving 13 bases between. CDR3 size: 14 residues. This chain's CDR3 is CASSQDSGGTEAFF. The CDR3 DNA is TGCGCCAGCAGCCAAGATTCTGGCGGCACAGAAGCTTTCTTT.

The chain recombines TRBV2 with TRBJ1-1; D possibly corresponds to TRBD1 (5 bases). Per the germline V gene, CDR1 is SNHLY and CDR2 is FYNNEI. The CDR3 is made up of 14 amino acids. The V end lost 4 bases, the J end lost 1 base, and 10 bases lay between the germline ends. Written as DNA, the CDR3 is TGTGCCAGCAGTGGAGGAACAGGGAACACTGAAGCTTTCTTT. Amino acids: CASSGGTGNTEAFF. Full variable domain (rest looked up from reference TRBV2 and TRBJ1-1): EPEVTQTPSHQVTQMGQEVILRCVPISNHLYFYWYRQILGQKVEFLVSFYNNEISEKSEIFDDQFSVERPDGSNFTLKIRSTKLEDSAMYFCASSGGTGNTEAFFGQGTRLTVV.

V usage is TRBV30 and J usage is TRBJ2-1; 7 positions match TRBD1. With V trimmed by 2 bases and J by 13 bases, 8 bases remained unmatched. The CDR3 runs 12 residues. Germline CDR1 GTSNPN, CDR2 SVGIG (reference sequence). The CDR3 DNA reads as TGTGCCTGGAGTACGACAGGGAACCCTCAGTTCTTC. Amino acid sequence: CAWSTTGNPQFF. Filled out from reference TRBV30 and TRBJ2-1, the complete variable domain reads SQTIHQWPATLVQPVGSPLSLECTVEGTSNPNLYWYRQAAGRGLQLLFYSVGIGQISSEVPQNLSASRPQDRQFILSSKKLLLSDSGFYLCAWSTTGNPQFFGPGTRLTVL.